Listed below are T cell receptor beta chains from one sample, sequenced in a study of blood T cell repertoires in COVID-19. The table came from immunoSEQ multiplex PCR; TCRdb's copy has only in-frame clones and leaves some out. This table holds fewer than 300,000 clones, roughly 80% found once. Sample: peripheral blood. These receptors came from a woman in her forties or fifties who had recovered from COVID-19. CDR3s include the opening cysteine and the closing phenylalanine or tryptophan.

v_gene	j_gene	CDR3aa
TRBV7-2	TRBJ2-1	CASGATSGQGNEQFF
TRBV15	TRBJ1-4	CATSRDKGAREKLFF
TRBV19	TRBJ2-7	CASSMGSSPYEQYF
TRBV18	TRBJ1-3	CASSPTREGNTIYF
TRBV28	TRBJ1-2	CASWAGVSSGYTF
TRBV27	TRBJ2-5	CASSLLGTGKPETQYF
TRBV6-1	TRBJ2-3	CASSDLGGGFSTDTQYF
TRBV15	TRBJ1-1	CATSRVWGGAFF
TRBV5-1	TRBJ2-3	CASSLTSGDTDTQYF
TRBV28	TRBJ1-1	CASSANREFAEAFF
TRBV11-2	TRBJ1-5	CASSLSEGQPQHF
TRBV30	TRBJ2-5	CAWSVLRETQYF
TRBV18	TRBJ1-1	CASSPPAGGYSTEAFF
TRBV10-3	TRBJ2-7	CAISFDRPYEQYF
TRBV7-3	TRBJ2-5	CASSRTGEETQYF
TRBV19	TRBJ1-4	CASSTWDRANEKLFF
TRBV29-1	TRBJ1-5	CSVGIGSSNQPQHF
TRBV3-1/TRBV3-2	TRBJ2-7	CASKNSPGPTYEQYF
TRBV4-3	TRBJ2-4	CASSQDSGGAGFFGNIQYF
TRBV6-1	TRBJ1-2	CASSEKPGQWGYTF
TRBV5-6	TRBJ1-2	CASSHPDRGGYGYTF
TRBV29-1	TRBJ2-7	CSVAGGLLGEQYF
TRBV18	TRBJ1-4	CASSLADREKLFF
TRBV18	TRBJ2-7	CASSPGQTSYEQYF
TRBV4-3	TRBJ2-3	CASSQDRGGADTQYF
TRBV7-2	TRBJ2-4	CASSLGGQGGMNIQYF
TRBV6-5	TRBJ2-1	CASSYGGQGGNEQFF
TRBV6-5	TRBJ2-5	CATNWAGQQETQYF
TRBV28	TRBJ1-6	CASSGHSYNSPLHF